The present T cell receptor (beta chain) was sequenced within a study of CD8+CD57+ T cells in acquired aplastic anemia. Study-wide context: When averaged, DNA from sorted CD4+ and CD8+ cells came to approximately 3 ug.

Points from the study as a whole: Patient and control CD8+ Simpson's diversity was not significantly different. Patients and controls had in common fewer than 30 CD8+ CDR3 sequences.

Template material for TCR beta VDJ and CDR3 profiling consisted of genomic DNA. TCRdb reprocessed the reads with MiXCR, giving one entry per CDR3 protein. There are more than 40,000 distinct CDR3 sequences in the sample; around 72% occur only once, and approximately 34% lies in the top ten. A few counts support this clonotype. Its target is not known. What was sequenced was sorted CD4+, CD8+, or CD8+CD57+ T cells (not recorded which) from PBMCs. The clonotype originates from a human donor in good health, serving as a control.

The CDR3 sequence: CASSGHHTGGQETQYF. The CDR3 coding sequence is TGCGCCAGCAGTGGACACCATACAGGGGGACAAGAGACCCAGTACTTC. The chain links TRBV10-2 to TRBJ2-5; TRBD1 matches at 8 bases. From germline, CDR1 is WSHSY and CDR2 SAAADI. The junction had 9 bases not matched to a gene; V was cut back by 4 bases and J by 2 bases. This CDR3 has 16 amino acids.